This T cell receptor beta chain was documented in a study of T-cell memory formation after mild COVID-19. After 5'RACE with constant-segment primers, TCR alpha and TCR beta cDNA libraries carrying sample barcodes and UMIs were obtained. Each CDR3 protein is one row after TCRdb ran MiXCR on the 5' RACE reads. Of just over 50,000 distinct CDR3 sequences in the sample, approximately 9% were seen once. The receptor's source is an adult woman who had mild COVID-19 (a few samples of this study predate the infection). Cell type and time point are not known. The specimen was PBMCs or a T cell subset sorted from them (not recorded which).

CDR3 sequence: CASSLRGYGLINSPLHF. DNA of the CDR3: TGTGCCAGCAGTTTAAGGGGGTACGGGCTTATAAATTCACCCCTCCACTTT. The chain uses TRBV27 and TRBJ1-6; perhaps TRBD1 as D (6 bases). The CDR3 runs to 17 residues. Trimming pared 2 bases from V and 7 bases from J, leaving 18 bases between. Germline assignment: CDR1 MNHEY and CDR2 SMNVEV (reference sequence).